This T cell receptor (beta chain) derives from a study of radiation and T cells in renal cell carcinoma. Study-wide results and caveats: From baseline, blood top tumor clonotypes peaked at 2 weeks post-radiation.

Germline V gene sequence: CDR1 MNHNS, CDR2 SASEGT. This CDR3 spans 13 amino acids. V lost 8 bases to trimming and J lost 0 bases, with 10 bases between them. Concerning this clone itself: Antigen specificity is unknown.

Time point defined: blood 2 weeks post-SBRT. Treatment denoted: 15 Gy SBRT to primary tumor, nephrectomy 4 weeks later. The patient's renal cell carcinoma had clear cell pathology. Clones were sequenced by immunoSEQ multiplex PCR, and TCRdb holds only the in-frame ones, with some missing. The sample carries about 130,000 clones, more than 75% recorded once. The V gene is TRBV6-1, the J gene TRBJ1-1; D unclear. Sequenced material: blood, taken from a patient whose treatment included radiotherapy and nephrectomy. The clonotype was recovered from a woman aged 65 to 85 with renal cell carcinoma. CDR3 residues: CASDEVLNTEAFF. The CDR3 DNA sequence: TGTGCCAGCGACGAGGTATTGAACACTGAAGCTTTCTTT.